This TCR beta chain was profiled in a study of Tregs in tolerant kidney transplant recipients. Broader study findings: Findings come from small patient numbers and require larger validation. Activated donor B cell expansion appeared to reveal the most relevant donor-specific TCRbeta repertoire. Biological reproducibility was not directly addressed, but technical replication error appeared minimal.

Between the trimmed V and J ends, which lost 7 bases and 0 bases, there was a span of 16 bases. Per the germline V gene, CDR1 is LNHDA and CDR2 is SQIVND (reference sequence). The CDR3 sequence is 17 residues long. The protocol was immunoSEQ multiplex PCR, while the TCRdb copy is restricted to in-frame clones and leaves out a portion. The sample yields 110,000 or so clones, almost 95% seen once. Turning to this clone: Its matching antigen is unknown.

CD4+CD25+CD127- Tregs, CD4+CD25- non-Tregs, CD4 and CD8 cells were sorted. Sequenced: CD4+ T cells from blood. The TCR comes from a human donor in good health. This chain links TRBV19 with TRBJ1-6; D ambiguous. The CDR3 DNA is TGTGCCAGTACCATCGGACCCCCGAGCTCCTATAATTCACCCCTCCACTTT. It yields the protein CASTIGPPSSYNSPLHF.